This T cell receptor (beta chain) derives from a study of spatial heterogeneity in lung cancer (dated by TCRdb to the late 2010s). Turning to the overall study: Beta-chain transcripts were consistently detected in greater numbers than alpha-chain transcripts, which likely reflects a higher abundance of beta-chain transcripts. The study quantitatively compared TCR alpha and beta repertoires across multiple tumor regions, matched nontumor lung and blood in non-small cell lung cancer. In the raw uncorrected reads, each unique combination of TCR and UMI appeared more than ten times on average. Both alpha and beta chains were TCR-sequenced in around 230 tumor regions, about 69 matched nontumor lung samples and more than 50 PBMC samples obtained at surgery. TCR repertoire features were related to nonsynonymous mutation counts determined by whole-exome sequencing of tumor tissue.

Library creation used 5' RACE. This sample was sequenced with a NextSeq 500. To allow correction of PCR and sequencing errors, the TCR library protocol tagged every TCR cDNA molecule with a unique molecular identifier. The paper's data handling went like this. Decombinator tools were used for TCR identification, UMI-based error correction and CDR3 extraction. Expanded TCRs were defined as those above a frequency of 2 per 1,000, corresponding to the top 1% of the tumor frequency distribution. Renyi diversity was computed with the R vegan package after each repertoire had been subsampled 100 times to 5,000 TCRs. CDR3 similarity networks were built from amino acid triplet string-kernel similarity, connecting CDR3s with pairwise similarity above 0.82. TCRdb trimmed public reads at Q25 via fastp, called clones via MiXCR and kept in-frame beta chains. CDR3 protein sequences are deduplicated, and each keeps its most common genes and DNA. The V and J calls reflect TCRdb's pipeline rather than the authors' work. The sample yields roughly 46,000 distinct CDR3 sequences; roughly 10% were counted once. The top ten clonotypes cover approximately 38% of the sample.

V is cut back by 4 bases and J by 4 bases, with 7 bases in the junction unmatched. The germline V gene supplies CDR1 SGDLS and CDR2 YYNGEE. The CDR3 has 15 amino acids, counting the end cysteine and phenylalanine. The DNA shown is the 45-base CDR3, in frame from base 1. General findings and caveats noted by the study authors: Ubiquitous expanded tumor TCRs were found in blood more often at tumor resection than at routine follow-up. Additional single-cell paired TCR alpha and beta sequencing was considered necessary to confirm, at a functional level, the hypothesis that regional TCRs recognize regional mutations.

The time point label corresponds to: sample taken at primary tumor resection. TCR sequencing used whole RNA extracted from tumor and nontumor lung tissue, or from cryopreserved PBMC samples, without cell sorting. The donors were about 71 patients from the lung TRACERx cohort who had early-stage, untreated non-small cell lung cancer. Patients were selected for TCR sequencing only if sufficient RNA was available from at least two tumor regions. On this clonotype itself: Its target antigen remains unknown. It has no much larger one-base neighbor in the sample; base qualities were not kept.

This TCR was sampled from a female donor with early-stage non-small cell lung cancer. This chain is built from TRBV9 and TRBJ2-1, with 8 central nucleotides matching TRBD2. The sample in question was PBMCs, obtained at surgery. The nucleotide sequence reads TGTGCCAGCAGCCCCGGGGGGGCCACATACAATGAGCAGTTCTTC. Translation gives CASSPGGATYNEQFF.